The 2 T cell receptor beta chains below come from one sample, sequenced in a study of blood T cell repertoires in COVID-19. Clones were read by immunoSEQ multiplex PCR, and TCRdb kept only the in-frame ones, dropping some. Of 230,000 or so clones listed, about 91% were seen once; the top ten hold roughly 2.5%. Sequenced sample: PBMCs or T cells enriched from blood (not recorded which). These receptor sequences come from a woman in her thirties or forties with acute COVID-19.

The genes are TRBV27 and TRBJ2-3; 9 nucleotides match TRBD2. CDR1 MNHEY and CDR2 SMNVEV come from the germline V gene (reference sequence). The CDR3 consists of 14 residues. Germline trimming cut 6 bases from V and 4 bases from J; bases unmatched to any gene: 5. CDR3 DNA: TGTGCCAGCAGGGGGCGGGGGGGCTCAGATACGCAGTATTTT. Its translation: CASRGRGGSDTQYF.

This clone was detected a few times. The CDR3 coding sequence is TGTGCCAGCAGCTTAGTCAGGGCTGGAAACACCATATATTTT. This gives the protein CASSLVRAGNTIYF. V gene TRBV7-2 combines with J gene TRBJ1-3, with D possibly being TRBD1 (5 bases). The CDR3 has 14 residues. From germline, CDR1 is SGHTA and CDR2 FQGNSA. The ends were cut back, 1 base at V and 2 bases at J, with 6 bases in the middle.